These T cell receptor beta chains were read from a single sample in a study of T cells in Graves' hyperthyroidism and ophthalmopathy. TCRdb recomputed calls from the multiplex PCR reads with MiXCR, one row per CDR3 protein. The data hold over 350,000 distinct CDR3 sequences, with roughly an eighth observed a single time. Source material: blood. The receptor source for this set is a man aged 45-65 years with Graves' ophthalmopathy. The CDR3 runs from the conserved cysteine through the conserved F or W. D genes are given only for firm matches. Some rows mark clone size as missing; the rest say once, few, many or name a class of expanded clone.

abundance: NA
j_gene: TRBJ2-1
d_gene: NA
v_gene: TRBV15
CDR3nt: TGTGCCACCAGCAGAGTTTCAGGGGTGATTTACAATGAGCAGTTCTTC
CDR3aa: CATSRVSGVIYNEQFF

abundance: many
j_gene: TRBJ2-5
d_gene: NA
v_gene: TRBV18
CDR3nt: TGTGCCAGCTCACCGCATAAACAAGAGACCCAGTACTTC
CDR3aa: CASSPHKQETQYF

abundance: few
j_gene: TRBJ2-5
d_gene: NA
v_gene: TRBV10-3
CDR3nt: TGTGCCATCAGTGAGTCTGGAGAGGAGACCCAGTACTTC
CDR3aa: CAISESGEETQYF

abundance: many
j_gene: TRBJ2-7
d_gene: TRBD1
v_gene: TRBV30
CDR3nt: TGTGCCTGGAGTAGGAGTTCCTTTGCAGGGGGCCTTTACGAGCAGTACTTC
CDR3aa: CAWSRSSFAGGLYEQYF

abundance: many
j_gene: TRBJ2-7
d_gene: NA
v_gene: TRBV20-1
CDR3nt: TGCAGTGCTAGCGGGGGACCGGAATACGAGCAGTACTTC
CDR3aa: CSASGGPEYEQYF

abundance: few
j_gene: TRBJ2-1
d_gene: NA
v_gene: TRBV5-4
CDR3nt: TGTGCCAGCAGCGACGTCTTGAGTCGTGAGCAGTTCTTC
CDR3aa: CASSDVLSREQFF

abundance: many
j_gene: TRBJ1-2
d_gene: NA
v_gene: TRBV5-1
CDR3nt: TGCGCCAGCAGCTTAAGCCCGAACTATGGCTACACCTTC
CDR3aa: CASSLSPNYGYTF

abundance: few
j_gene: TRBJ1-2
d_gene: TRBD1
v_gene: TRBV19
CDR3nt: TGTGCCAGTAGTATTAACAGGGGGACCAACTATGGCTACACCTTC
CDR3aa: CASSINRGTNYGYTF

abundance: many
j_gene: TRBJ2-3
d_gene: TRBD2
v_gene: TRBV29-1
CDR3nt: TGCAGCGTTGAAGAAACCGGGACTAGTGGGACAGATACGCAGTATTTT
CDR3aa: CSVEETGTSGTDTQYF

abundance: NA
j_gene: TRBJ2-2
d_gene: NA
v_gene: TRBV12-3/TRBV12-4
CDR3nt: TGTGCCAGCAGTAGCAGACGACCCCGGGTCAGAGGCACCGGGGAGCTGTTTTTT
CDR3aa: CASSSRRPRVRGTGELFF

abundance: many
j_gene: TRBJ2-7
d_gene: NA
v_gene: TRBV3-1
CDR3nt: TGTGCCAGCAGCCAAGGGAAGTCCTACGAGCAGTACTTC
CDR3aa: CASSQGKSYEQYF

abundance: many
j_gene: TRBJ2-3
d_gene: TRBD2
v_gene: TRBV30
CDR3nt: TGTGCCTGGAGTGCATCTAGGGCTAGCGGGAGATATACGCAGTATTTT
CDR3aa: CAWSASRASGRYTQYF

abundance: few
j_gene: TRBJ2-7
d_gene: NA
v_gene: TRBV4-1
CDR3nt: TGCGCCAGCAGCCAATCCGGGACCCAGACCTACGAGCAGTACTTC
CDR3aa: CASSQSGTQTYEQYF

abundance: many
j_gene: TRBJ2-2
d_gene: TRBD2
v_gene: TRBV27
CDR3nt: TGTGCCAGCAATAGGACTAGCGGGAACACCGGGGAGCTGTTTTTT
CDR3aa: CASNRTSGNTGELFF

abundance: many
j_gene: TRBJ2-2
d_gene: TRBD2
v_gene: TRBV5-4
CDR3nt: TGTGCCAGCAGCGCCGGTCTAGCGGGAGTCACCGGGGAGCTGTTTTTT
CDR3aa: CASSAGLAGVTGELFF

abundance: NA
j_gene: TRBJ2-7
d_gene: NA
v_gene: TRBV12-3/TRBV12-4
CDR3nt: TGTGCCAGCAGTTTAGGGGACCAGAACTACGAGCAGTACTTC
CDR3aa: CASSLGDQNYEQYF

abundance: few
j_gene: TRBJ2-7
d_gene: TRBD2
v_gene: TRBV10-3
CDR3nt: TGTGCCATCAGTGGGGGACTAGCGGGAAACTACGAGCAGTACTTC
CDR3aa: CAISGGLAGNYEQYF